This TCR beta chain appears in the sequencing data of a study of T cell changes during pregnancy in multiple sclerosis. Only in-frame clones appear in the TCRdb table, and some are missing; sequencing was by immunoSEQ multiplex PCR. This table holds 50,000 to 65,000 clones, about 90% found once. This clonotype originated in a female donor with multiple sclerosis, enrolled in a pregnancy study. Sequenced material: CD4+ T cells from peripheral blood mononuclear cells, taken in the first trimester of pregnancy.

CDR3 sequence: CASSVGQGALLAGELFF. CDR3 sequence (DNA): TGTGCCAGCAGCGTAGGGCAGGGGGCCCTACTCGCCGGGGAGCTGTTTTTT. The V and J genes are TRBV9 and TRBJ2-2; TRBD1 matches 8 bases. The germline V gene encodes CDR1 SGDLS and CDR2 YYNGEE. CDR3 length: 17 amino acids. The J segment lost 6 bases and the V segment lost 0 bases, leaving 10 bases of the junction unmatched. The whole variable domain, filled in from reference TRBV9 and TRBJ2-2, reads DSGVTQTPKHLITATGQRVTLRCSPRSGDLSVYWYQQSLDQGLQFLIQYYNGEERAKGNILERFSAQQFPDLHSELNLSSLELGDSALYFCASSVGQGALLAGELFFGEGSRLTVL.